This T cell receptor (beta chain) is drawn from a study of coeliac disease. Whole-study findings and limits: Of coeliac lamina propria samples, about 50% of the 18 held published gliadin-specific TRB sequences, versus 1 of 6 controls. Cross-contamination between intraepithelial and lamina propria cells was possible. TRB repertoires were largely private, with most amino acid sequences found in only one sample.

As regards this clone: What it binds is unknown.

One frozen approximately 490,000-cell aliquot per fraction was sequenced. Repertoires were generated with immunoSEQ multiplex PCR, while TCRdb's copy carries only in-frame clones and drops some. The sample holds roughly 4,800 clones; around 74% are singletons and the top ten take roughly 5.6%. CDR3 length: 11 residues. CDR1 is MDHEN, CDR2 SYDVKM, per germline. With 6 bases removed from V and 4 bases from J, the gap between germline ends came to 7 bases. The clonotype comes from a woman aged 18-35 years with active celiac disease. Material for sequencing was lamina propria lymphocytes from the gut. V is TRBV28 and J is TRBJ2-7; D call uncertain. CDR3 sequence reads: CASSLVYEQYF. CDR3 DNA sequence: TGTGCCAGCAGCCTAGTATACGAGCAGTACTTC.